The 6 T cell receptor beta chains below all came from one sample that was sequenced in a study of blood T cell repertoires in COVID-19. The method was immunoSEQ multiplex PCR; TCRdb's version includes in-frame clones alone and lacks a portion of them. The profile shows hundreds of thousands of clones, roughly 89% of them singletons. Sequences were obtained from peripheral blood. The receptors derive from a woman aged 25 to 39 with active or convalescent COVID-19.

V gene TRBV11-2 combines with J gene TRBJ1-3; D possibly corresponds to TRBD1 (6 bases). In germline, CDR1 is SGHAT, CDR2 FQNNGV. The CDR3 contains 16 residues. V was trimmed by 0 bases and J by 2 bases, leaving 11 bases between them. The CDR3 sequence is CASSLDYRAPGNTIYF. DNA of the CDR3: TGTGCCAGCAGCTTAGATTACAGGGCTCCTGGAAACACCATATATTTT.

This chain joins TRBV30 and TRBJ1-2, with D tentatively TRBD1 (5 bases). Germline values: CDR1 GTSNPN, CDR2 SVGIG (reference sequence). V dropped 2 bases and J dropped 3 bases, with 10 bases sitting between them. This CDR3 is 13 amino acids long. CDR3 residues: CAWSWGADYGYTF. CDR3 sequence (DNA): TGTGCCTGGAGTTGGGGCGCGGACTATGGCTACACCTTC.

This sequence joins TRBV28 and TRBJ2-1; weak D call: TRBD1 (6 bases). V was cut by 5 bases and J by 4 bases, with 21 bases left in between. Germline V gives CDR1 MDHEN, CDR2 SYDVKM. The CDR3 contains 17 residues. CDR3 amino acids: CASSPRTADFSYNEQFF. The CDR3, as DNA: TGTGCCAGCAGTCCAAGGACAGCGGACTTTTCGTACAATGAGCAGTTCTTC.

The chain is built from TRBV30 and TRBJ2-2, with TRBD2 as a possible D gene (6 bases). Trimming left V 4 bases short and J 4 bases short, with 19 bases between. This CDR3 has 16 amino acids. Germline CDR1 reads GTSNPN; CDR2 reads SVGIG (reference sequence). The CDR3 nucleotides are TGTGCCTGGACCTCCTTGGGGGGTCGAGGCACCGGGGAGCTGTTTTTT. Translating it yields CAWTSLGGRGTGELFF.

The chain employs TRBV6-1 and TRBJ2-3, with D tentatively TRBD2 (6 bases). The CDR3 is 22 amino acids. The germline CDR1 and CDR2 sequences are MNHNS and SASEGT. Trimming cost V 2 bases and J 0 bases, with 30 bases left between them. DNA of the CDR3: TGTGCCAGCAGTGAAAGTTCCCCACCAAGGGGAGGTTTGATTAAGAGCACAGATACGCAGTATTTT. Its protein is CASSESSPPRGGLIKSTDTQYF.

The genes are TRBV5-5 and TRBJ1-1; TRBD1 aligns across 8 bases. The CDR3 is 18 amino acids. The junction had 19 bases not matched to a gene; V was cut back by 5 bases and J by 4 bases. Germline V gene data show CDR1 as SGHKS and CDR2 as YYEKEE (reference sequence). CDR3 sequence reads: CASSLPLGQGGMGTEAFF. In DNA, the CDR3 is TGTGCCAGCAGTCTTCCCCTAGGACAGGGAGGAATGGGCACTGAAGCTTTCTTT.